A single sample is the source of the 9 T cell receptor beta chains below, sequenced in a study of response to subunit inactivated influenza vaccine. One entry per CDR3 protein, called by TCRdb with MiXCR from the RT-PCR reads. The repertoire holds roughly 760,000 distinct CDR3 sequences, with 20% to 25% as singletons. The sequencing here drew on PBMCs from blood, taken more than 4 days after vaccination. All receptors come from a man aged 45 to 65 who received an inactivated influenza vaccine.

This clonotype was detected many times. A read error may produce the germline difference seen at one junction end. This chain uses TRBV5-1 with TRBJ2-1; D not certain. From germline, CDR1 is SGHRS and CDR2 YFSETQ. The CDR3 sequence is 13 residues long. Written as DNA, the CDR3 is TGCGCCAGCAGTTTGGGCCCTATTAATGAGCAGTTCTTC. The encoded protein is CASSLGPINEQFF. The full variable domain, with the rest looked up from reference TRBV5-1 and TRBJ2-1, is KAGVTQTPRYLIKTRGQQVTLSCSPISGHRSVSWYQQTPGQGLQFLFEYFSETQRNKGNFPGRFSGRQFSNSRSEMNVSTLELGDSALYLCASSLGPINEQFFGPGTRLTVL.

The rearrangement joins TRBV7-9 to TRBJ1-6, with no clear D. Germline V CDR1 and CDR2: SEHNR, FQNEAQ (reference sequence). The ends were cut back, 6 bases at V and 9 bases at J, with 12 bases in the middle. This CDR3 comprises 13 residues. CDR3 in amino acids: CASRILTGSPLHF. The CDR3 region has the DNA TGTGCCAGCAGAATTCTTACTGGTTCACCCCTCCACTTT. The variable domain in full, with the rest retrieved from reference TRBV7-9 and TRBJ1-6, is DTGVSQNPRHKITKRGQNVTFRCDPISEHNRLYWYRQTLGQGPEFLTYFQNEAQLEKSRLLSDRFSAERPKGSFSTLEIQRTEQGDSAMYLCASRILTGSPLHFGNGTRLTVT.

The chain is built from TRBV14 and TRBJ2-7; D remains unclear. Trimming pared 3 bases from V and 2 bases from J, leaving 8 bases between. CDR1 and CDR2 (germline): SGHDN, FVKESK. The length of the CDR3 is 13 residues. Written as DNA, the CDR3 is TGTGCCAGCAGCCATATAACGGCCTACGAGCAGTACTTC. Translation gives CASSHITAYEQYF.

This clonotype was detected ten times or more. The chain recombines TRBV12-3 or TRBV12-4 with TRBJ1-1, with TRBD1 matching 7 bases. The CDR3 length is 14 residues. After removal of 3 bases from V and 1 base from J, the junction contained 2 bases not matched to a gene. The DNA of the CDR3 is TGTGCCAGCAGTTTTGCAGGGGGGAACACTGAAGCTTTCTTT. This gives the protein CASSFAGGNTEAFF.

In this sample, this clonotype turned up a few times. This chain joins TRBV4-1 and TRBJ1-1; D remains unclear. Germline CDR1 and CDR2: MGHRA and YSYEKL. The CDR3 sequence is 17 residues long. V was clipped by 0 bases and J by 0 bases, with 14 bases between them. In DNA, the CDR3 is TGCGCCAGCAGCCAAGATCGGGAGGACCGATTGAACACTGAAGCTTTCTTT. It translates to CASSQDREDRLNTEAFF.

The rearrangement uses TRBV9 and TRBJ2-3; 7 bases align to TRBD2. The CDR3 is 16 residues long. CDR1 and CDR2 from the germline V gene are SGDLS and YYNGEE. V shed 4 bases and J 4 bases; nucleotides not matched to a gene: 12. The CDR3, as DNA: TGTGCCAGCAGCCGAGCTGCGACTAGCAGCGCAGATACGCAGTATTTT. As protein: CASSRAATSSADTQYF.

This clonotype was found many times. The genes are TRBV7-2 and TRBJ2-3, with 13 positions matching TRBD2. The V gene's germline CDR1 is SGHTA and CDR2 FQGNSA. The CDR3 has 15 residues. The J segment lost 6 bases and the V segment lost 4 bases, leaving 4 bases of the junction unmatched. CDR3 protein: CASSSGLAGVDTQYF. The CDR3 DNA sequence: TGTGCCAGCAGCTCCGGACTAGCGGGAGTGGATACGCAGTATTTT.

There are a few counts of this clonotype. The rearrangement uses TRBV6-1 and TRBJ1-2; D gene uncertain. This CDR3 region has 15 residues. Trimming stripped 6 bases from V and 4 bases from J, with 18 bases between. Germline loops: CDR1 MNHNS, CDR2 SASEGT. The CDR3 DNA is TGTGCCAGCAGGTTTCTAGGCAACTTGGGCTATGGCTACACCTTC. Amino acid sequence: CASRFLGNLGYGYTF.

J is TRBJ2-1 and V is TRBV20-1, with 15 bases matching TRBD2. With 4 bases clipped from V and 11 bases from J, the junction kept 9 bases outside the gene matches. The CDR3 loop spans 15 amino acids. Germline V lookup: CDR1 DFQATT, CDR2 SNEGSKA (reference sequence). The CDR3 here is CSAMISGTSGRQQFF. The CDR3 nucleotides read TGCAGTGCTATGATTTCCGGGACTAGCGGGAGGCAGCAGTTCTTC.